A single sample is the source of the 2 T cell receptor beta chains below, sequenced in a study of T cell repertoires in cytomegalovirus infection. TCRdb reprocessed the reads via MiXCR and lists one record per CDR3 protein. The repertoire holds 200,000 to 300,000 distinct CDR3 sequences, with around an eighth as singletons. Sequencing was performed on PBMCs. The receptors were sampled from a human donor in good health (CMV status not recorded). Some clones in this sample may be carry-over from other donors' samples.

The CDR3 here is CASTGDVNTEAFF. CDR3 nucleotide sequence: TGTGCCAGCACTGGCGACGTGAACACTGAAGCTTTCTTT. The chain recombines TRBV25-1 with TRBJ1-1; D remains ambiguous. The CDR3 spans 13 residues. Trimming stripped 7 bases from V and 0 bases from J, with 9 bases between. Germline CDR1 and CDR2: MGHDK and SYGVNS.

This chain connects TRBV11-1 to TRBJ2-7; D ambiguous. This CDR3 region has 13 residues. Trimming removed 2 bases at V and 3 bases at J, with 8 bases between. CDR1 and CDR2 from the germline V gene are SGHAT and FQDESV (reference sequence). CDR3 DNA sequence: TGTGCCAGCAGCTTAAGCCAGAGCTACGAGCAGTACTTC. It encodes CASSLSQSYEQYF.